The clone carrying this T cell receptor (beta chain) came up a few times. Antigen unknown. These data are taken from a study of blood T cells in healthy people across ages. Broader study findings: Researchers deemed the diversity estimates from one million T cells underestimates. For the donors, CMV status was unknown and possibly confounded expanded clonotype changes.

V dropped 1 base and J dropped 1 base, with 11 bases sitting between them. The CDR3 runs 16 residues. CDR1 and CDR2 (germline): SEHNR, FQNEAQ (reference sequence). A second PCR, run for 7 to 11 cycles, used a sample-barcoded 5' primer plus a J-beta primer mix. From the 5' RACE reads, TCRdb called clonotypes with MiXCR, one entry per CDR3 protein. The profile covers roughly 800,000 distinct CDR3 sequences, with approximately 25% appearing a single time and 9.4% taken by the ten largest. The same data also went into a second study, on T cells of mothers and their children. That source reports: The study found thymic selection shapes TCR recombination output similarly in related and unrelated pairs.

Sequencing was carried out using blood. The chain recombines TRBV7-9 with TRBJ1-3, with D uncertain. The TCR originated in a boy aged 5-17 years in good health. For the CDR3, the DNA is TGTGCCAGCAGCTTAGAAGCGGGTTCTTCTGGAAACACCATATATTTT. Translated: CASSLEAGSSGNTIYF.